This T cell receptor (beta chain) came from a study of radiotherapy plus CTLA-4 blockade in lung cancer. For the study at large: For 15% to 20% of patients, objective responses occurred, and about 33% had disease control.

TCRdb's copy holds only in-frame clones and misses some; the assay was immunoSEQ multiplex PCR. The sample holds some 110,000 clones, 81% seen once. This CDR3 is built from 13 residues. V trimming: 4 bases; J trimming: 9 bases; junction bases outside the gene matches: 6. Germline CDR1 is SGHRS and CDR2 is YFSETQ. Regarding this clone: Its cognate antigen is unknown.

Points from the study as a whole: The best prediction of response reportedly came from early blood T cell clone dynamics, with interferon-beta. Subsequent to radiotherapy plus ipilimumab, tumor-derived TCR clones underwent expansion in blood.

This chain uses TRBV5-1 with TRBJ2-1; 8 positions agree with TRBD2. This TCR was sampled from a human donor with non-small cell lung cancer that progressed on radiotherapy plus ipilimumab. Some clones in this sample may be carry-over from other donors' samples. This material consisted of peripheral blood, taken from a patient treated with radiotherapy plus ipilimumab. The CDR3 loop reads CASSETSGTEQFF. The CDR3 DNA sequence: TGCGCCAGCAGCGAAACTAGCGGCACTGAGCAGTTCTTC.